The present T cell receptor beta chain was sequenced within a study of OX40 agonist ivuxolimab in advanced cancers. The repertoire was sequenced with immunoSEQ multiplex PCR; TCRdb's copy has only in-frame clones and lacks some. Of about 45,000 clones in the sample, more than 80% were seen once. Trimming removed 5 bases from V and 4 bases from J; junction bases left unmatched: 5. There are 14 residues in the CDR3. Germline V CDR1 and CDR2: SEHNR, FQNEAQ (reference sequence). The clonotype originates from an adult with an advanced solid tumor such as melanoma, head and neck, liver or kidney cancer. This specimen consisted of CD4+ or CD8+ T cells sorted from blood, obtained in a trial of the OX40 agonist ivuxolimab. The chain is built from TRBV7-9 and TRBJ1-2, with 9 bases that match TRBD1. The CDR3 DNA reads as TGTGCCAGCAGCCTGGGACAGGGCCCCTATGGCTACACCTTC. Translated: CASSLGQGPYGYTF.